This passage covers 27 T cell receptor beta chains from one sample sequenced in a study of cytomegalovirus exposure and HLA in healthy donors. PCR was performed using 60 Vbeta and 13 Jbeta primers. Some clones are missing from TCRdb's copy, which holds only in-frame ones; the method was immunoSEQ multiplex PCR. The table has around 230,000 clones, around 76% seen once. Input material: PBMCs. The receptors were sampled from a man aged 35-49 years in good health and CMV-seropositive.

CDR3 DNA: TGCGCCAGCAGCTTGGCATGGCCAGTATCGAACACCGGGGAGCTGTTTTTT. Its translation: CASSLAWPVSNTGELFF. The gene calls are TRBV5-1 and TRBJ2-2; D gene uncertain. The germline gives CDR1 SGHRS, CDR2 YFSETQ. The CDR3 has 17 residues. Trimming left V 0 bases short and J 0 bases short, with 12 bases between. The full variable domain, its missing parts supplied by reference TRBV5-1 and TRBJ2-2, is KAGVTQTPRYLIKTRGQQVTLSCSPISGHRSVSWYQQTPGQGLQFLFEYFSETQRNKGNFPGRFSGRQFSNSRSEMNVSTLELGDSALYLCASSLAWPVSNTGELFFGEGSRLTVL.

The chain joins TRBV5-4 to TRBJ2-2; possibly TRBD1 for D (6 bases). Germline loops: CDR1 SGHNT, CDR2 YYREEE (reference sequence). This CDR3 contains 15 residues. With 0 bases removed from V and 3 bases from J, the gap between germline ends came to 9 bases. DNA for the CDR3: TGTGCCAGCAGCTTGGGGACAGCCGACACCGGGGAGCTGTTTTTT. This codes for CASSLGTADTGELFF.

The genes are TRBV14 and TRBJ1-1, with a weak D call TRBD1 (5 bases). CDR1 SGHDN and CDR2 FVKESK come from the germline V gene. This CDR3 is 14 amino acids long. V lost 0 bases and J lost 3, with 8 bases in between. CDR3 DNA sequence: TGTGCCAGCAGCCAAGATGGGGGGGACACTGAAGCTTTCTTT. It is translated as CASSQDGGDTEAFF.

The chain employs TRBV30 and TRBJ2-5; D uncertain. Germline V gene lookup returns CDR1 GTSNPN and CDR2 SVGIG (reference sequence). Trimming cost V 0 bases and J 3 bases, with 5 bases left between them. The CDR3 is 12 residues long. DNA for the CDR3: TGTGCCTGGAGTGTACTAAAAGAGACCCAGTACTTC. Amino acid sequence: CAWSVLKETQYF.

This sequence joins TRBV4-1 and TRBJ1-1; 11 bases are shared with TRBD1. Trimming cost V 3 bases and J 5 bases; bases outside gene matches: 5. The CDR3 spans 15 residues. Per germline, CDR1 MGHRA and CDR2 YSYEKL. Written as DNA, the CDR3 is TGCGCCAGCAGCCAGGACAGGGGGCCGGGGACTGAAGCTTTCTTT. Amino acids: CASSQDRGPGTEAFF.

In regard to this clone: The DNA is left out, because the CDR3 cannot be placed on it with certainty; the CDR3 is given as TCRdb lists it. The chain links TRBV27 to TRBJ1-2; the table's D call TRBD1 went unverified against the DNA. The CDR3 extends over 14 residues, inclusive of both ends. CDR1 and CDR2 (germline): MNHEY, SMNVEV (reference sequence). The CDR3 loop reads CASSPRAWGIGNTF.

This clone was seen a handful of times. The V gene is TRBV5-1, the J gene TRBJ2-6, with TRBD1 as a possible D gene (5 bases). The CDR3 loop spans 16 amino acids. Germline CDR1 is SGHRS and CDR2 is YFSETQ. V was trimmed by 0 bases and J by 1 base, leaving 8 bases between them. The CDR3 DNA reads as TGCGCCAGCAGCTTGGGTGGGGCGTCTGGGGCCAACGTCCTGACTTTC. Translating it yields CASSLGGASGANVLTF.

The genes are TRBV7-9 and TRBJ2-7; 9 bases line up with TRBD1. From germline, CDR1 is SEHNR and CDR2 FQNEAQ (reference sequence). The CDR3 totals 13 residues. Trimming cost V 7 bases and J 3 bases; bases outside gene matches: 4. This chain's CDR3 is CASKGGQGYEQYV. In nucleotides, the CDR3 is TGTGCCAGCAAGGGGGGACAGGGCTACGAGCAGTACGTC.

This clone was recorded once. The chain uses TRBV9 and TRBJ2-4, with D tentatively TRBD1 (6 bases). CDR3 length equals 16 residues. The ends were cut back, 3 bases at V and 0 bases at J, with 13 bases in the middle. The germline CDR1 and CDR2 sequences are SGDLS and YYNGEE. Written as DNA, the CDR3 is TGTGCCAGCAGCGCATCAGGGGCTTTAGCCAAAAACATTCAGTACTTC. This gives the protein CASSASGALAKNIQYF.

The V gene is TRBV10-3, the J gene TRBJ2-7; 7 nucleotides line up with TRBD1. Unmatched junction bases numbered 5, after V lost 6 bases and J lost 3 bases. The CDR3 loop spans 13 amino acids. Germline values: CDR1 ENHRY, CDR2 SYGVKD. CDR3 in amino acids: CAISGQGVYEQYV. The CDR3 region has the DNA TGTGCCATCAGCGGTCAGGGGGTCTACGAGCAGTACGTC.

The chain links TRBV19 to TRBJ1-4, with a weak D call TRBD1 (6 bases). Germline V gives CDR1 LNHDA, CDR2 SQIVND (reference sequence). Trimming took 6 bases from V and 8 from J, leaving 13 bases between them. CDR3 length: 13 amino acids. CDR3 protein: CASRGGGREKLFF. The CDR3 nucleotides are TGTGCCAGTAGAGGGGGGGGGCGAGAAAAACTGTTTTTT.

V usage is TRBV14 and J usage is TRBJ2-5; tentatively, D is TRBD2 (5 bases). Germline loops: CDR1 SGHDN, CDR2 FVKESK. The CDR3 spans 15 residues. V lost 0 bases and J lost 3, with 11 bases in between. The CDR3 sequence is CASSQDGLREETQYF. CDR3 coding DNA: TGTGCCAGCAGCCAAGATGGATTGAGGGAAGAGACCCAGTACTTC.

This chain connects TRBV11-3 to TRBJ2-1, with a possible D match to TRBD2 (6 bases). This CDR3 region has 15 residues. Per germline, CDR1 SGHNT and CDR2 YENEEA. Trimming pared 3 bases from V and 2 bases from J, leaving 11 bases between. CDR3 sequence reads: CASSLAGTPYNEQFF. CDR3 DNA sequence: TGTGCCAGCAGCTTGGCGGGGACTCCCTACAATGAGCAGTTCTTC. Based on the CDR3 plus reference TRBV11-3 and TRBJ2-1, the full variable domain is EAGVVQSPRYKIIEKKQPVAFWCNPISGHNTLYWYLQNLGQGPELLIRYENEEAVDDSQLPKDRFSAERLKGVDSTLKIQPAELGDSAVYLCASSLAGTPYNEQFFGPGTRLTVL.

This sequence joins TRBV6-1 and TRBJ1-2; 9 positions match TRBD1. V trimming: 3 bases; J trimming: 0 bases; junction bases outside the gene matches: 14. CDR3 length: 19 residues. From germline, CDR1 is MNHNS and CDR2 SASEGT. The DNA for the CDR3 is TGTGCCAGCAGTGATGCAATCCCGGGACAGGGTAGTACTAACTATGGCTACACCTTC. Its protein product is CASSDAIPGQGSTNYGYTF.

The rearrangement joins TRBV18 to TRBJ1-1; D may be TRBD1 (5 bases). V was cut by 1 base and J by 7 bases, with 13 bases left in between. Germline V gene data show CDR1 as KGHSH and CDR2 as LQKENI. The CDR3 consists of 14 residues. The CDR3 DNA follows: TGTGCCAGCTCACCACTTAAGGGGAGGGATGAAGCTTTCTTT. Its protein is CASSPLKGRDEAFF. Variable domain in full (rest from reference TRBV18 and TRBJ1-1): NAGVMQNPRHLVRRRGQEARLRCSPMKGHSHVYWYRQLPEEGLKFMVYLQKENIIDESGMPKERFSAEFPKEGPSILRIQQVVRGDSAAYFCASSPLKGRDEAFFGQGTRLTVV.

The chain couples TRBV7-6 to TRBJ2-1, with 11 nucleotides matching TRBD2. Losses at the gene ends were 5 bases for V and 3 bases for J; bases not matched to a gene: 12. The CDR3 is 18 amino acids. From germline, CDR1 is SGHVS and CDR2 FNYEAQ. The DNA for the CDR3 is TGTGCCAGCAGCCAGGAAGGACCGGGACTAGCGGACTACAATGAGCAGTTCTTC. It is translated as CASSQEGPGLADYNEQFF.

In its sample, this clone was seen once. The chain carries TRBV7-2 and TRBJ1-2, with TRBD1 identical over 9 bases. The V gene's germline CDR1 is SGHTA and CDR2 FQGNSA. V lost 0 bases to trimming and J lost 7 bases; unmatched junction nucleotides: 3. The CDR3 extends over 14 amino acids. The CDR3 nucleotides read TGTGCCAGCAGCTTAGCCAGGGGACAGGGTGGCTACACCTTC. Translating gives CASSLARGQGGYTF.

This chain uses TRBV6-5 with TRBJ1-5, with a tentative D call TRBD1 (6 bases). This CDR3 spans 15 amino acids. The V end was cut by 4 bases, the J end by 2 bases, with 12 bases between. Germline CDR1 MNHEY, CDR2 SVGAGI. CDR3 amino acids: CASSSPRGCNQPQHF. The CDR3 bases are TGTGCCAGCAGTTCCCCGAGGGGGTGCAATCAGCCCCAGCATTTT.

The CDR3 sequence: CASSEVGGRYYGYTF. CDR3 sequence (DNA): TGTGCCAGCAGTGAAGTTGGAGGGAGATACTATGGCTACACCTTC. The rearrangement joins TRBV2 to TRBJ1-2; D not certain. The V end was cut by 1 base, the J end by 3 bases, with 12 bases between. CDR3 length: 15 amino acids. Germline V lookup: CDR1 SNHLY, CDR2 FYNNEI.

The genes are TRBV7-9 and TRBJ1-1; the D gene is possibly TRBD1 (6 bases). Germline V CDR1 and CDR2: SEHNR, FQNEAQ (reference sequence). The CDR3 loop spans 14 amino acids. The V end lost 2 bases, the J end lost 7 bases, and 14 bases lay between the germline ends. The CDR3 nucleotides read TGTGCCAGCAGCTTACCACAGGGAGAGTATGAAGCTTTCTTT. Protein sequence: CASSLPQGEYEAFF. Supplemented by reference TRBV7-9 and TRBJ1-1, the full variable domain reads DTGVSQNPRHKITKRGQNVTFRCDPISEHNRLYWYRQTLGQGPEFLTYFQNEAQLEKSRLLSDRFSAERPKGSFSTLEIQRTEQGDSAMYLCASSLPQGEYEAFFGQGTRLTVV.

This clone was seen only once. V usage is TRBV6-6 and J usage is TRBJ2-5; 11 bases are a match to TRBD2. V shed 6 bases and J 6 bases; nucleotides not matched to a gene: 9. Germline V gives CDR1 MNHNY, CDR2 SVGAGI (reference sequence). The CDR3 has 15 residues. The CDR3 sequence is CASRIAGGPGKTQYF. The CDR3 bases are TGTGCCAGCAGAATAGCGGGAGGGCCTGGGAAGACCCAGTACTTC.

V usage is TRBV7-9 and J usage is TRBJ1-5; D gene uncertain. The CDR3 runs 14 residues. Germline-derived CDR1 and CDR2 are SEHNR and FQNEAQ (reference sequence). Between the trimmed V and J ends, which lost 5 bases and 0 bases, there was a span of 8 bases. The CDR3 spells CASSPSGSNQPQHF. As DNA, the CDR3 is TGTGCCAGCAGCCCTAGCGGTAGCAATCAGCCCCAGCATTTT.

This clone was seen only once. The rearrangement uses TRBV6-5 and TRBJ1-1, with 8 bases identical to TRBD1. With V trimmed by 4 bases and J by 0 bases, 7 bases remained unmatched. CDR1 and CDR2 from the germline V gene are MNHEY and SVGAGI. This CDR3 contains 16 residues. The DNA for the CDR3 is TGTGCCAGCAGTTCTCGGACAGGGACGATGAACACTGAAGCTTTCTTT. This translates into CASSSRTGTMNTEAFF.

This chain joins TRBV21-1 and TRBJ2-7; TRBD1, the table's D call, was not compared with the DNA. TRBV21-1 is a pseudogene. The CDR3 is 15 residues long. CDR3 sequence: CASRILGQGSYEQYV. In DNA, the CDR3 is TGTGCCAGCAGAATTTTAGGTCAGGGGTCCTACGAGCAGTACGTC.

This chain connects TRBV15 to TRBJ1-4, with D perhaps TRBD1 (6 bases). Between the trimmed V and J ends, which lost 0 bases and 6 bases, there was a span of 11 bases. CDR1 and CDR2 from the germline V gene are LNHNV and YYDKDF (reference sequence). CDR3 size: 15 residues. CDR3 DNA: TGTGCCACCAGCAGAGATAGGGGGTTTTATGAAAAACTGTTTTTT. It codes for CATSRDRGFYEKLFF.

The sample holds a few counts of this clone. Other DNA sequences of this sample code for an identical CDR3. The rearrangement links TRBV25-1 to TRBJ1-2; possible D gene TRBD1, 5 bases. CDR3 size: 11 residues. V was cut by 4 bases and J by 6 bases, with 6 bases left in between. Germline V gene sequence: CDR1 MGHDK, CDR2 SYGVNS. Written as DNA, the CDR3 is TGTGCCAGCAGTGGGGGGGATGGCTACACCTTC. It is translated as CASSGGDGYTF.

This chain uses TRBV30 with TRBJ1-4, with D possibly being TRBD1 (5 bases). The CDR3 has 14 residues. Trimming pared 2 bases from V and 7 bases from J, leaving 14 bases between. Germline CDR1 and CDR2: GTSNPN and SVGIG (reference sequence). The CDR3 reads CAWSPRGGAEKLFF. The CDR3 region has the DNA TGTGCCTGGAGTCCCCGGGGAGGGGCTGAAAAACTGTTTTTT.